This T cell receptor (beta chain) was recovered during a study of breast tumors, draining lymph nodes, adjacent tissues. Study-wide results and limits: Tumor T cell lymph node origin was a supported hypothesis, not proven.

Breast cancer patients provided tissue from their axillary draining lymph nodes. Ten or more counts support this clonotype. Its antigen is unidentified. CDR3 length equals 14 residues. V was pared by 2 bases and J by 6 bases, with 12 bases between. The germline V gene encodes CDR1 SGHRS and CDR2 YFSETQ. TCRdb re-called the multiplex PCR reads with MiXCR, one entry per CDR3 protein. The sample includes approximately 230,000 distinct CDR3 sequences, around 35% of them seen just once. Material: axillary lymph node tissue. This clonotype was sampled from a female donor with breast cancer. Some clones in this sample may be carry-over from other donors' samples. This chain connects TRBV5-1 to TRBJ2-1; D could derive from TRBD1 or TRBD2 (5 bases each). The CDR3 protein is CASSFGTPANEQFF. DNA for the CDR3: TGCGCCAGCAGCTTCGGGACCCCAGCCAATGAGCAGTTCTTC.